One and the same sample provided the 27 T cell receptor beta chains below, sequenced in a study of T cell clusters in autoimmune cytopenias. Multiplex touch-down PCR amplified TRB using TRB-A and TRB-B pools in one tube. Following a re-call of the multiplex PCR reads, TCRdb has one entry per CDR3 protein and lacks DNA. There are about 6,000 distinct CDR3 sequences in the sample, with about 20% held by the top ten. Each sample's input was approximately 0.25 ug genomic DNA, about 38,000 genome equivalents. The sample consisted of peripheral blood. These receptors were obtained from a human donor with an autoimmune cytopenia or autoimmune hepatitis (not recorded which).

Frequency places this clonotype as medium-sized. V usage is TRBV29-1 and J usage is TRBJ1-1; the TCRdb D gene call, TRBD1, has no DNA to confirm it. The CDR3 is made up of 13 amino acids. Germline V gene sequence: CDR1 SQVTM, CDR2 ANQGSEA. The CDR3 loop is CSVKEGGLSEAFF.

This clonotype is deemed medium-sized (0.01 to 0.1%) by its frequency. This sequence joins TRBV19 and TRBJ1-1. CDR3 length: 12 residues. Looked up from germline, CDR1 is LNHDA and CDR2 is SQIVND (reference sequence). This chain's CDR3 is CASSGSNTEAFF.

J is TRBJ2-1 and V is TRBV20-1; TCRdb calls TRBD2, which cannot be checked without DNA. The CDR3 extends over 14 amino acids. Germline V gives CDR1 DFQATT, CDR2 SNEGSKA (reference sequence). This chain's CDR3 is CSAASGGAGNEQFF.

Judged by frequency, this clonotype is medium-sized. The V gene is TRBV29-1, the J gene TRBJ1-4; TCRdb proposes TRBD1, but this gene call is untestable without DNA. The CDR3 is 14 amino acids. Per germline, CDR1 SQVTM and CDR2 ANQGSEA. The CDR3 sequence: CSVKPGTDNEKLFF.

The chain carries TRBV12-3 or TRBV12-4 and TRBJ2-3; TCRdb names TRBD2, which stays unverified in the absence of DNA. The CDR3 contains 15 residues. CDR3: CASSFGPAGPDTQYF.

Its frequency marks this clonotype as medium-sized (0.01 to 0.1%). The rearrangement joins TRBV19 to TRBJ2-6; TCRdb gives TRBD2 as the D gene, but with no DNA this cannot be confirmed. CDR1 is LNHDA and CDR2 is SQIVND in the germline V gene (reference sequence). The CDR3 is 15 residues long. CDR3 sequence reads: CASSQRASGANVLTF.

This clonotype is deemed medium-sized (0.01 to 0.1%) by its frequency. The genes are TRBV6-1 and TRBJ2-3; with no DNA, the TCRdb D assignment of TRBD1 cannot be verified. The CDR3 covers 13 residues. Germline assignment: CDR1 MNHNS and CDR2 SASEGT. The CDR3 here is CASRAGGADTQYF.

Measured by frequency, this clonotype is medium-sized. V is TRBV29-1 and J is TRBJ2-1; there is no DNA to check the TCRdb D call of TRBD2. The germline V gene has CDR1 SQVTM and CDR2 ANQGSEA. The CDR3 is 18 residues long. CDR3: CSALGSGGGLNGLNEQFF.

Its frequency marks this clonotype as large. The chain employs TRBV29-1 and TRBJ1-1. There are 12 residues in the CDR3. Germline CDR1 SQVTM, CDR2 ANQGSEA. The CDR3 here is CSVEKGNTEAFF.

The V gene is TRBV5-1, the J gene TRBJ2-5; TCRdb lists TRBD1, though no DNA is available to test this call. From germline, CDR1 is SGHRS and CDR2 YFSETQ. The CDR3 spans 14 residues. This CDR3 is CASSFGTAQETQYF.

By frequency, this clonotype registers medium-sized. The V and J genes are TRBV19 and TRBJ2-7; TCRdb selects TRBD1, and the lack of DNA leaves this call unchecked. Germline CDR1 LNHDA, CDR2 SQIVND (reference sequence). This CDR3 comprises 13 residues. The CDR3 here is CASSIRTGDEQYF.

This chain connects TRBV6-5 to TRBJ2-3. The germline CDR1 and CDR2 sequences are MNHEY and SVGAGI. The CDR3 has 14 residues. The CDR3: CASSYSASTDTQYF.

Judged by frequency, this clonotype is medium-sized (0.01 to 0.1%). V usage is TRBV19 and J usage is TRBJ2-1; TCRdb outputs TRBD1, but without DNA this stays unchecked. Per germline, CDR1 LNHDA and CDR2 SQIVND (reference sequence). This CDR3 has 17 amino acids. CDR3 region: CASSIGGQASSYNEQFF.

The chain is built from TRBV6-5 and TRBJ1-5; TCRdb's D call of TRBD1 is untestable without DNA. The CDR3 is made up of 16 amino acids. From germline, CDR1 is MNHEY and CDR2 SVGAGI. This CDR3 reads CASSEEWTGKDQPQHF.

By frequency, this clonotype registers medium-sized. The chain employs TRBV19 and TRBJ2-1. This CDR3 is 12 amino acids long. Germline loops: CDR1 LNHDA, CDR2 SQIVND (reference sequence). The CDR3 here is CASSIGLSEQFF.

The chain carries TRBV28 and TRBJ2-7. The germline V gene has CDR1 MDHEN and CDR2 SYDVKM. This CDR3 comprises 15 residues. Here the CDR3 reads CASSLDWGTSYEQYF.

This clonotype registers medium-sized by frequency. CDR3 amino acids: CATSPRGRTEAFF. The chain joins TRBV15 to TRBJ1-1; TCRdb proposes TRBD1, but this gene call is untestable without DNA. Germline CDR1 is LNHNV and CDR2 is YYDKDF (reference sequence). The CDR3 is 13 amino acids.

J is TRBJ1-6 and V is TRBV5-1. Germline V CDR1 and CDR2: SGHRS, YFSETQ. This CDR3 region has 16 residues. The CDR3 sequence is CASSSEAGKKNSPLHF.

Frequency places this clonotype as large. The genes are TRBV19 and TRBJ2-1; TCRdb's assignment of TRBD1 cannot be checked, as there is no DNA. Germline-derived CDR1 and CDR2 are LNHDA and SQIVND (reference sequence). There are 16 residues in the CDR3. CDR3 loop: CASSTGWGQQYNEQFF.

The chain has TRBV12-3 or TRBV12-4 and TRBJ1-1. This CDR3 has 11 amino acids. The CDR3 region is CASTSLTEAFF.

V usage is TRBV7-6 and J usage is TRBJ2-1; TCRdb names TRBD2, which stays unverified in the absence of DNA. Per the germline V gene, CDR1 is SGHVS and CDR2 is FNYEAQ. The CDR3 consists of 19 residues. CDR3 region: CASSLGVGSGGAGKNEQFF.

This clonotype shows up as medium-sized by frequency. The chain carries TRBV5-1 and TRBJ2-3; TCRdb's D call, TRBD2, is unchecked because there is no DNA. CDR1 is SGHRS and CDR2 is YFSETQ in the germline V gene. This CDR3 is 16 amino acids long. CDR3 protein: CASSLVTSERTDTQYF.

The J gene is TRBJ2-2, the V gene TRBV27; checking the TCRdb D call of TRBD1 is not possible without DNA. This CDR3 region has 17 residues. CDR1 and CDR2 from the germline V gene are MNHEY and SMNVEV (reference sequence). CDR3 in amino acids: CASSLAPTSMGTGELFF.

V is TRBV5-6 and J is TRBJ1-1. Germline lookup yields CDR1 SGHDT and CDR2 YYEEEE. The CDR3 is 13 residues long. CDR3 residues: CASSLGEETEAFF.

The rearrangement joins TRBV6-5 to TRBJ1-1; the D gene TCRdb calls, TRBD1, cannot be checked with no DNA. The CDR3 consists of 15 residues. Per germline, CDR1 MNHEY and CDR2 SVGAGI. The CDR3 sequence is CASSEFQGPGTEAFF.

This chain connects TRBV7-2 to TRBJ2-2; TCRdb's D gene call, TRBD1, goes unchecked for lack of DNA. CDR1 is SGHTA, CDR2 FQGNSA, per germline. This CDR3 is 14 amino acids long. The CDR3 sequence is CASSRAGVTGELFF.

Frequency places this clonotype as medium-sized (0.01 to 0.1%). The chain carries TRBV29-1 and TRBJ2-2; TCRdb returns TRBD1, unconfirmable since there is no DNA. CDR1 and CDR2 from the germline V gene are SQVTM and ANQGSEA. The CDR3 is made up of 14 amino acids. CDR3 region: CSVEQGRNTGELFF.